The 28 T cell receptor beta chains given below trace back to one sample, sequenced in a study of shared clonotypes between healthy human individuals. The assay was immunoSEQ multiplex PCR, and TCRdb's table has in-frame clones only and misses some. This sample carries 2.3 million or so clones, 85% to 95% of them seen once, and the ten largest clones take about 0.37%. The sample comprised naive CD4+ T cells from PBMCs. The subset denotes: CD45RA+ positively selected. The receptors come from a man aged 18 to 30 in good health. Some clones in this sample may be carry-over from other donors' samples.

This chain joins TRBV5-5 and TRBJ2-7, with a weak D call TRBD2 (6 bases). V dropped 0 bases and J dropped 4 bases, with 14 bases sitting between them. Germline V gene data show CDR1 as SGHKS and CDR2 as YYEKEE (reference sequence). This CDR3 has 15 residues. CDR3 protein: CASSLGTTPGYEQYF. The CDR3 DNA sequence: TGTGCCAGCAGCTTGGGGACTACGCCGGGGTACGAGCAGTACTTC.

CDR3 in DNA: TGTGCCAGCAGCTTAGGGACAGGGGGCGCAGATACGCAGTATTTT. This codes for CASSLGTGGADTQYF. The rearrangement joins TRBV7-2 to TRBJ2-3; 11 bases match TRBD1. The V gene end was trimmed by 1 base and the J gene end by 4 bases; junction bases not matched to a gene: 1. Germline values: CDR1 SGHTA, CDR2 FQGNSA. The CDR3 has 15 residues.

This chain uses TRBV4-3 with TRBJ1-1; no definite D call. The V gene lost 4 bases and the J gene lost 0 bases, with 9 bases spanning the gap. This CDR3 has 14 residues. CDR1 LGHNA and CDR2 YSLEER come from the germline V gene. The CDR3 loop reads CASSRQPMNTEAFF. DNA of the CDR3: TGCGCCAGCAGCCGTCAACCAATGAACACTGAAGCTTTCTTT.

The chain joins TRBV28 to TRBJ2-4; D gene uncertain. V lost 7 bases and J 5 bases, leaving 15 bases between the germline ends. Looked up from germline, CDR1 is MDHEN and CDR2 is SYDVKM. This CDR3 comprises 14 residues. CDR3 nucleotide sequence: TGTGCCAGCACCCCCCTTCCTCCTCAAAACATTCAGTACTTC. Protein product: CASTPLPPQNIQYF. Combining the CDR3 with reference TRBV28 and TRBJ2-4 gives the whole variable domain DVKVTQSSRYLVKRTGEKVFLECVQDMDHENMFWYRQDPGLGLRLIYFSYDVKMKEKGDIPEGYSVSREKKERFSLILESASTNQTSMYLCASTPLPPQNIQYFGAGTRLSVL.

Worth noting for this clone: Other DNA sequences of this sample code for an identical CDR3. The chain joins TRBV19 to TRBJ2-7; possibly TRBD1 for D (6 bases). Trimming left V 3 bases short and J 0 bases short, with 12 bases between. Germline lookup yields CDR1 LNHDA and CDR2 SQIVND (reference sequence). This CDR3 has 15 residues. The DNA of the CDR3 is TGTGCCAGTAGTATCCAGGGGCTGAGCTCCTACGAGCAGTACTTC. It is translated as CASSIQGLSSYEQYF. Together with reference TRBV19 and TRBJ2-7, the CDR3 gives the full variable domain: DGGITQSPKYLFRKEGQNVTLSCEQNLNHDAMYWYRQDPGQGLRLIYYSQIVNDFQKGDIAEGYSVSREKKESFPLTVTSAQKNPTAFYLCASSIQGLSSYEQYFGPGTRLTVT.

The J gene is TRBJ2-2, the V gene TRBV7-6, with D hard to call. The V and J ends lost 0 bases and 4 bases respectively, with 9 bases between them. The germline V gene encodes CDR1 SGHVS and CDR2 FNYEAQ. CDR3 size: 15 residues. The CDR3 here is CASSLAPQSTGELFF. CDR3 DNA sequence: TGTGCCAGCAGCTTAGCGCCACAGAGCACCGGGGAGCTGTTTTTT.

The CDR3 region has the DNA TGTGCCAGCAGTCGGACAGGAACATATACGCAGTATTTT. Amino acid sequence: CASSRTGTYTQYF. The chain couples TRBV25-1 to TRBJ2-3; 7 nucleotides agree with TRBD1. The CDR3 sequence is 13 residues long. Germline V gene lookup returns CDR1 MGHDK and CDR2 SYGVNS. After removal of 5 bases from V and 7 bases from J, the junction contained 6 bases not matched to a gene. The variable domain in full, with the rest retrieved from reference TRBV25-1 and TRBJ2-3, is EADIYQTPRYLVIGTGKKITLECSQTMGHDKMYWYQQDPGMELHLIHYSYGVNSTEKGDLSSESTVSRIRTEHFPLTLESARPSHTSQYLCASSRTGTYTQYFGPGTRLTVL.

The chain has TRBV6-7 and TRBJ2-2; 13 bases are a match to TRBD2. TRBV6-7 is sorted into the ORF group, with uncertain function. V lost 6 bases to trimming and J lost 6 bases; unmatched junction nucleotides: 10. There are 17 residues in the CDR3. CDR3 sequence (DNA): TGTGCCAGCAGCATCAATCCCACTAGCGGGAGGGCCGGGGAGCTGTTTTTT. This encodes CASSINPTSGRAGELFF.

The rearrangement links TRBV27 to TRBJ2-7; TRBD1 matches 9 bases. The CDR3 has 14 amino acids. The germline gives CDR1 MNHEY, CDR2 SMNVEV (reference sequence). The J segment lost 5 bases and the V segment lost 6 bases, leaving 8 bases of the junction unmatched. DNA of the CDR3: TGTGCCAGCAGATGGGGGGGACAGGGCGACGAGCAGTACTTC. As protein: CASRWGGQGDEQYF.

The V and J genes are TRBV28 and TRBJ1-5; 9 nucleotides line up with TRBD1. CDR1 is MDHEN and CDR2 is SYDVKM in the germline V gene. CDR3 length: 15 amino acids. The junction had 8 bases not matched to a gene; V was cut back by 7 bases and J by 4 bases. DNA of the CDR3: TGTGCCAGCACCTTGGCCGACAGGGGGAATCAGCCCCAGCATTTT. Protein: CASTLADRGNQPQHF.

With regard to this clone: Other nucleotide sequences from this sample produce the same CDR3. CDR3 in amino acids: CASRLLAGVGETQYF. The CDR3 region has the DNA TGTGCCAGCAGACTACTAGCGGGAGTTGGGGAGACCCAGTACTTC. V gene TRBV6-6 combines with J gene TRBJ2-5, with 11 bases that match TRBD2. The trim removed 6 bases at V and 5 bases at J, leaving 8 bases unmatched. In germline, CDR1 is MNHNY, CDR2 SVGAGI (reference sequence). CDR3 length: 15 amino acids.

This rearrangement joins TRBV14 to TRBJ2-5, with TRBD2 identical over 14 bases. Trimming took 3 bases from V and 4 from J; bases not matched to a gene: 4. This CDR3 region has 16 residues. Germline V CDR1 and CDR2: SGHDN, FVKESK. CDR3 residues: CASSQGLAGVSETQYF. The CDR3 DNA reads as TGTGCCAGCAGCCAGGGACTAGCGGGAGTCTCAGAGACCCAGTACTTC.

This chain joins TRBV19 and TRBJ1-2, with 10 bases that match TRBD1. V trimming: 5 bases; J trimming: 5 bases; junction bases outside the gene matches: 14. This CDR3 is built from 17 residues. The germline V gene encodes CDR1 LNHDA and CDR2 SQIVND (reference sequence). CDR3 amino acids: CASSSRTGGPRAYGYTF. As DNA, the CDR3 is TGTGCCAGTAGTTCAAGGACAGGGGGTCCCAGAGCTTATGGCTACACCTTC.

The V call is TRBV30, the J call TRBJ1-2; TRBD1 is a possible D gene (5 bases). Germline assignment: CDR1 GTSNPN and CDR2 SVGIG (reference sequence). Trimming took 0 bases from V and 0 from J, leaving 17 bases between them. The CDR3 is 17 residues long. CDR3 amino acids: CAWSVEKGTLPNYGYTF. The CDR3 coding sequence is TGTGCCTGGAGTGTAGAAAAAGGGACCCTACCTAACTATGGCTACACCTTC.

This clone was observed a single time. The same CDR3 is also encoded by other DNA sequences in this sample. The gene calls are TRBV6-1 and TRBJ2-3; 8 nucleotides match TRBD1. Germline trimming cut 6 bases from V and 1 base from J; bases unmatched to any gene: 3. CDR1 and CDR2 from the germline V gene are MNHNS and SASEGT. The CDR3 consists of 14 residues. The CDR3: CASSGQGGTDTQYF. In nucleotides, the CDR3 is TGTGCCAGCAGCGGACAGGGCGGCACAGATACGCAGTATTTT.

This chain links TRBV19 with TRBJ1-2; perhaps TRBD1 as D (6 bases). Germline CDR1 and CDR2: LNHDA and SQIVND (reference sequence). The CDR3 loop spans 14 amino acids. The V end was cut by 5 bases, the J end by 5 bases, with 15 bases between. In DNA, the CDR3 is TGTGCCAGTAGTCCCGCAGGGGCGCGGTATGGCTACACCTTC. Translation gives CASSPAGARYGYTF.

The chain joins TRBV6-1 to TRBJ1-1; D is unresolved. CDR1 is MNHNS, CDR2 SASEGT, per germline. The CDR3 has 13 residues. Trimming stripped 4 bases from V and 1 base from J, with 7 bases between. The CDR3: CASSVQRNTEAFF. The CDR3, as DNA: TGTGCCAGCAGTGTTCAGAGGAACACTGAAGCTTTCTTT.

J is TRBJ1-5 and V is TRBV5-5; D remains unclear. The V end lost 0 bases, the J end lost 5 bases, and 6 bases lay between the germline ends. Germline loops: CDR1 SGHKS, CDR2 YYEKEE (reference sequence). The CDR3 consists of 13 residues. CDR3 DNA: TGTGCCAGCAGCTTGGACATGGATCAGCCCCAGCATTTT. This encodes CASSLDMDQPQHF. Full variable domain (missing parts from reference TRBV5-5 and TRBJ1-5): DAGVTQSPTHLIKTRGQQVTLRCSPISGHKSVSWYQQVLGQGPQFIFQYYEKEERGRGNFPDRFSARQFPNYSSELNVNALLLGDSALYLCASSLDMDQPQHFGDGTRLSIL.

The chain employs TRBV9 and TRBJ2-5, with 10 nucleotides matching TRBD2. V trimming: 0 bases; J trimming: 4 bases; junction bases outside the gene matches: 6. The CDR3 is 16 amino acids. Per germline, CDR1 SGDLS and CDR2 YYNGEE. CDR3 in DNA: TGTGCCAGCAGCGTAGGTACTAGCGGGATAGTAGAGACCCAGTACTTC. Translating gives CASSVGTSGIVETQYF.

There are a few counts of this clone. The V and J genes are TRBV11-2 and TRBJ2-7, with D hard to call. Germline CDR1 SGHAT, CDR2 FQNNGV. V lost 5 bases and J 0 bases, leaving 23 bases between the germline ends. The CDR3 loop spans 18 amino acids. CDR3 residues: CASSPVGRPQGSSYEQYF. The DNA for the CDR3 is TGTGCCAGCAGCCCGGTCGGGCGGCCCCAAGGAAGCTCCTACGAGCAGTACTTC.

This chain joins TRBV5-8 and TRBJ2-5; D gene unclear. V lost 0 bases, J lost 5 bases, and 8 bases lay in between. CDR3 length equals 13 residues. The germline V gene encodes CDR1 SGHTS and CDR2 YDEGEE. As DNA, the CDR3 is TGTGCCAGCAGCTTGGTCCTCCATGAGACCCAGTACTTC. Protein product: CASSLVLHETQYF.

This clone was counted between two and nine times. Other DNA sequences within the sample encode an identical CDR3. This chain links TRBV7-9 with TRBJ1-1; possibly TRBD1 for D (5 bases). Deletions cut 2 bases from V and 1 base from J, with 8 bases between. Germline assignment: CDR1 SEHNR and CDR2 FQNEAQ (reference sequence). This CDR3 contains 14 residues. The CDR3 sequence is CASSLQGGNTEAFF. Here the CDR3 DNA reads TGTGCCAGCAGCTTACAGGGCGGGAACACTGAAGCTTTCTTT.

The chain has TRBV29-1 and TRBJ2-3; 11 bases are shared with TRBD2. This CDR3 is 15 amino acids long. The trim removed 3 bases at V and 5 bases at J, leaving 7 bases unmatched. Per germline, CDR1 SQVTM and CDR2 ANQGSEA. The CDR3 region is CSVDPTSGSLDTQYF. As DNA, the CDR3 is TGCAGCGTTGACCCCACTAGCGGGAGTTTAGATACGCAGTATTTT.

The V gene is TRBV7-2, the J gene TRBJ1-5, with D maybe TRBD1 (5 bases). Germline V gives CDR1 SGHTA, CDR2 FQGNSA. V gave up 2 bases and J gave up 7 bases, with 9 bases separating them. The CDR3 is made up of 13 amino acids. The CDR3 coding sequence is TGTGCCAGCAGCTTATACGGGGGGCAGCCCCAGCATTTT. Amino acid sequence: CASSLYGGQPQHF.

The chain links TRBV15 to TRBJ2-1; 11 nucleotides align to TRBD2. This CDR3 has 17 residues. Germline assignment: CDR1 LNHNV and CDR2 YYDKDF (reference sequence). V lost 2 bases and J lost 5; bases outside the gene matches: 8. Here the CDR3 DNA reads TGTGCCACCAGCAGACCGGGTAGCGGGAGGGCCGACAATGAGCAGTTCTTC. This codes for CATSRPGSGRADNEQFF.

V is TRBV6-5 and J is TRBJ2-1; the D gene is possibly TRBD1 (6 bases). The CDR3 contains 15 residues. The V end was cut by 0 bases, the J end by 5 bases, with 11 bases between. Germline V CDR1 and CDR2: MNHEY, SVGAGI. DNA for the CDR3: TGTGCCAGCAGTTACTCTGGGACAATAGACAATGAGCAGTTCTTC. This codes for CASSYSGTIDNEQFF.

The chain couples TRBV5-1 to TRBJ1-5; a weak D match, TRBD1 (5 bases). The CDR3 spans 15 residues. Looked up from germline, CDR1 is SGHRS and CDR2 is YFSETQ. V gave up 2 bases and J gave up 5 bases, with 14 bases separating them. Here the CDR3 reads CASSFLPGTYQPQHF. CDR3 sequence (DNA): TGCGCCAGCAGCTTTTTACCCGGGACTTATCAGCCCCAGCATTTT.

The table lists this clone with a count of one. The chain combines TRBV9 with TRBJ2-7; 9 bases are shared with TRBD2. The CDR3 is made up of 14 amino acids. Germline CDR1 and CDR2: SGDLS and YYNGEE. The V segment lost 4 bases and the J segment 4 bases; nucleotides outside the gene matches: 6. The CDR3, as DNA: TGTGCCAGCAGCCCGGGACTAGCTAATTACGAGCAGTACTTC. Protein sequence: CASSPGLANYEQYF. Full variable domain (outside the CDR3, taken from reference TRBV9 and TRBJ2-7): DSGVTQTPKHLITATGQRVTLRCSPRSGDLSVYWYQQSLDQGLQFLIQYYNGEERAKGNILERFSAQQFPDLHSELNLSSLELGDSALYFCASSPGLANYEQYFGPGTRLTVT.